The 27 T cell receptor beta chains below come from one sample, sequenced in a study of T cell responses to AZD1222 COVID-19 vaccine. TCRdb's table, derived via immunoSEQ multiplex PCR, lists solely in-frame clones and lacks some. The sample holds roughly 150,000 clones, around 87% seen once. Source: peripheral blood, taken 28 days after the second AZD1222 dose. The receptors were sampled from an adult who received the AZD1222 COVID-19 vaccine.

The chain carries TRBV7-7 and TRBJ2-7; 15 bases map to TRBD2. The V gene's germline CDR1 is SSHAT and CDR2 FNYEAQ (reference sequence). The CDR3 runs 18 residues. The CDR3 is CAIRPGLAGGGVIHEQYF. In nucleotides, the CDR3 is TGTGCTATCCGACCGGGACTAGCGGGAGGCGGGGTTATCCACGAGCAGTACTTC.

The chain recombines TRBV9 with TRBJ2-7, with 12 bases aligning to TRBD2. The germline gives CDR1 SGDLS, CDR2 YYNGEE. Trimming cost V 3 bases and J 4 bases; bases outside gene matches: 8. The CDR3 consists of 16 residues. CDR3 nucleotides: TGTGCCAGCAGCGCCGCTACTAGCGGGAGGTTATACGAGCAGTACTTC. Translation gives CASSAATSGRLYEQYF. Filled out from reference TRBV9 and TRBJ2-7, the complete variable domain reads DSGVTQTPKHLITATGQRVTLRCSPRSGDLSVYWYQQSLDQGLQFLIQYYNGEERAKGNILERFSAQQFPDLHSELNLSSLELGDSALYFCASSAATSGRLYEQYFGPGTRLTVT.

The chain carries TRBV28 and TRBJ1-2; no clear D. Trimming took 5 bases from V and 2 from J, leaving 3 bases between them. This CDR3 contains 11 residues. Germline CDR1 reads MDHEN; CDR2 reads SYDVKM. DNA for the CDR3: TGTGCCAGCAGTGGGAACTATGGCTACACCTTC. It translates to CASSGNYGYTF.

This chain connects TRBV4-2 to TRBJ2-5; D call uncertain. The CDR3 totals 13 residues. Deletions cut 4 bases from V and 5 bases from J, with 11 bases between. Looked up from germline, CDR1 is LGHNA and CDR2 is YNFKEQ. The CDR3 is CASSPSPRETQYF. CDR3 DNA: TGTGCCAGCAGCCCCTCCCCGCGGGAGACCCAGTACTTC.

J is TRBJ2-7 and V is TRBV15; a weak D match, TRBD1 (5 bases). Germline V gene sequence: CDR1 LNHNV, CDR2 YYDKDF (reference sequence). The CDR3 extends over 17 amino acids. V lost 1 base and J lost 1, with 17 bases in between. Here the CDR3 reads CATSRVFGTGDSYEQYF. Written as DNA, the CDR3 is TGTGCCACCAGCAGAGTGTTCGGTACAGGTGATTCCTACGAGCAGTACTTC.

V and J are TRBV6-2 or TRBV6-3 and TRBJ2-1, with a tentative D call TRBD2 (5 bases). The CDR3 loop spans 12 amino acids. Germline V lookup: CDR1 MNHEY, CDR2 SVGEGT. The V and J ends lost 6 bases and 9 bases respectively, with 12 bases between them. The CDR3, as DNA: TGTGCCAGCAGCCACGGGGATCCTGAGCAGTTCTTC. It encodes CASSHGDPEQFF.

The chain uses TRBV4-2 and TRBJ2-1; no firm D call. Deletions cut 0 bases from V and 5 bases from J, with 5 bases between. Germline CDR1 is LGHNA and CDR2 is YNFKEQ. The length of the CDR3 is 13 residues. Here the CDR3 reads CASSQDKHNEQFF. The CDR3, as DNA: TGTGCCAGCAGCCAAGATAAGCACAATGAGCAGTTCTTC.

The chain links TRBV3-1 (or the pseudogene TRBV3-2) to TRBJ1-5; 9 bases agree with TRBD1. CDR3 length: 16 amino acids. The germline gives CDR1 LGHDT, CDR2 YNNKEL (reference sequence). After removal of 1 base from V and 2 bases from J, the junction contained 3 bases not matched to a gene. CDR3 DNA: TGTGCCAGCAGCCAAGGGACAGGGGCGGGCAATCAGCCCCAGCATTTT. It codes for CASSQGTGAGNQPQHF.

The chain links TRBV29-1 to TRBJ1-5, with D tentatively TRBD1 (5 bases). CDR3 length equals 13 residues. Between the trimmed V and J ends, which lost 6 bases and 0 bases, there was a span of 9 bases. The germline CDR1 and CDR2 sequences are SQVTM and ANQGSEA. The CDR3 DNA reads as TGCAGCGTCGGACATGATAGCAATCAGCCCCAGCATTTT. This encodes CSVGHDSNQPQHF.

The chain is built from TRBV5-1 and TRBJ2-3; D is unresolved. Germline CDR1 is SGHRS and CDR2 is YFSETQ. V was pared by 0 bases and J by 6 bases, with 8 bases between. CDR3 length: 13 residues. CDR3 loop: CASSLVLRDTQYF. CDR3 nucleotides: TGCGCCAGCAGCTTGGTCCTCCGGGATACGCAGTATTTT. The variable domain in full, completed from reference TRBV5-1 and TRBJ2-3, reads KAGVTQTPRYLIKTRGQQVTLSCSPISGHRSVSWYQQTPGQGLQFLFEYFSETQRNKGNFPGRFSGRQFSNSRSEMNVSTLELGDSALYLCASSLVLRDTQYFGPGTRLTVL.

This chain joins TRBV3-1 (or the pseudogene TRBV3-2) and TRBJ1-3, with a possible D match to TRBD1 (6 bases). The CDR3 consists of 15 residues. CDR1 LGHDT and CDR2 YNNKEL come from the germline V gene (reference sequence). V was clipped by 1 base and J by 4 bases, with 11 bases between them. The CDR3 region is CASSQGGPYGNTIYF. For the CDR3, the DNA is TGTGCCAGCAGCCAAGGGGGGCCGTACGGAAACACCATATATTTT.

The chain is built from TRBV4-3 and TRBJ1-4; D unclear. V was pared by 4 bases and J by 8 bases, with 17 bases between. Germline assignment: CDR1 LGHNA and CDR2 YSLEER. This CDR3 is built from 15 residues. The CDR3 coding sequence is TGCGCCAGCAGCCGTTCCGGGCAGGCGTTGGAAAAACTGTTTTTT. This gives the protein CASSRSGQALEKLFF.

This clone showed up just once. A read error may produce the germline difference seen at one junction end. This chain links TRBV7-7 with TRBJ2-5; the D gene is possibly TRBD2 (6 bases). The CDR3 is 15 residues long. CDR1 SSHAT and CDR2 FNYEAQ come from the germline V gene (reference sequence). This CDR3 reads CASSLGAGNRETQYF. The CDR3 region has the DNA TGTGCTAGCAGCTTAGGGGCGGGAAACCGAGAGACCCAGTACTTC.

For the CDR3, the DNA is TGTGCCAGCAGCTTAGAACTACCTCGCGGCCACGAGCAGTACTTC. This translates into CASSLELPRGHEQYF. The chain combines TRBV11-2 with TRBJ2-7; D is uncertain. Trimming removed 0 bases from V and 5 bases from J, with 14 bases in between. The CDR3 totals 15 residues. The V gene's germline CDR1 is SGHAT and CDR2 FQNNGV.

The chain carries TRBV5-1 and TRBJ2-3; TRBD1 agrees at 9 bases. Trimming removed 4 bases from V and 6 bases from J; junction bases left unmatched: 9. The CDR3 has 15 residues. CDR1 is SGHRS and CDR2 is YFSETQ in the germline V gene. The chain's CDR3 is CASSAGTGNQDTQYF. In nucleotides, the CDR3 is TGCGCCAGCAGCGCCGGGACAGGGAATCAGGATACGCAGTATTTT.

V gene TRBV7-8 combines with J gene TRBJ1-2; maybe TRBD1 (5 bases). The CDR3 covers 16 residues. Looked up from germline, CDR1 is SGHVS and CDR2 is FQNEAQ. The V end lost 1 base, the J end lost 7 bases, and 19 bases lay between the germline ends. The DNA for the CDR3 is TGTGCCAGCAGCTTAGAACTTCTTCAGGGTTTTAGTGGCTACACCTTC. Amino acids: CASSLELLQGFSGYTF.

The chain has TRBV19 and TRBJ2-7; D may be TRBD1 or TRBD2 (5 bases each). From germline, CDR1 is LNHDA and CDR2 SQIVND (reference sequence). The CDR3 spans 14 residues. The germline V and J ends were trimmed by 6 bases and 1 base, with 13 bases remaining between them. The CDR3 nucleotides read TGTGCCAGTAGAAAAGGGACGGGATCCTACGAGCAGTACTTC. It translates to CASRKGTGSYEQYF.

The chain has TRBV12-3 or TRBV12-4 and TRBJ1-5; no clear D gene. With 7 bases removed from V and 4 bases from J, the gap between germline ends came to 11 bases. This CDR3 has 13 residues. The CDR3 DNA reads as TGTGCCAGCACCCAACATGGGAATCAGCCCCAGCATTTT. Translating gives CASTQHGNQPQHF.

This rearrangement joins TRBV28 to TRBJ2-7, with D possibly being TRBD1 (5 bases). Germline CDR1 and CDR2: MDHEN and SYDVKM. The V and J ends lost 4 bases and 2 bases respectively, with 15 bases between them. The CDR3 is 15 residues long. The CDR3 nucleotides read TGTGCCAGCAGTTCCCCTGGCCCAGGGACCTACGAGCAGTACTTC. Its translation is CASSSPGPGTYEQYF.

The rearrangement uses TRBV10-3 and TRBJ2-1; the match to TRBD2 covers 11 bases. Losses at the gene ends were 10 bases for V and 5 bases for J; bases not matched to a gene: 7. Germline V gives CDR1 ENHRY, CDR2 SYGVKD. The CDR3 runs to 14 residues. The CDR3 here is CANAGTSGNNEQFF. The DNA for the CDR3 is TGTGCCAACGCCGGGACTAGCGGAAACAATGAGCAGTTCTTC.

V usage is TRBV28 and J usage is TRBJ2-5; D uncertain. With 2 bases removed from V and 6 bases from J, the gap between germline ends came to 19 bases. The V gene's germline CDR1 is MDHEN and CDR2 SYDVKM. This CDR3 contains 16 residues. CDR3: CASSLRPSGGPKTQYF. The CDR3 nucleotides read TGTGCCAGCAGTTTAAGACCGTCAGGCGGTCCCAAGACCCAGTACTTC.

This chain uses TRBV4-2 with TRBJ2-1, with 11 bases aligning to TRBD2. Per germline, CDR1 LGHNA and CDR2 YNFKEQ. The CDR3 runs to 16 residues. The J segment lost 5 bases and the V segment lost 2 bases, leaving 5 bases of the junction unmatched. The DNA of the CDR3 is TGTGCCAGCAGCCAAAGGGTTAGCGGGAGGGACAATGAGCAGTTCTTC. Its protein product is CASSQRVSGRDNEQFF.

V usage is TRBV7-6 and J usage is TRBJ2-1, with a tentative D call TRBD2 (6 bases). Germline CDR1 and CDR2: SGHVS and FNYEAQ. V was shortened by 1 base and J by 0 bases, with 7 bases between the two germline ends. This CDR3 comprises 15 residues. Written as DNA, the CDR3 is TGTGCCAGCAGCTTAGGCGGGGTCTCCTACAATGAGCAGTTCTTC. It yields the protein CASSLGGVSYNEQFF.

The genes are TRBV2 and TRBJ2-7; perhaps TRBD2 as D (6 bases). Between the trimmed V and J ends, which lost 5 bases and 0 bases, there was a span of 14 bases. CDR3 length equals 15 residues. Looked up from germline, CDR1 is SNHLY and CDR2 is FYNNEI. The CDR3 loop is CASSQTSRYSYEQYF. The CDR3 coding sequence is TGTGCCAGCAGTCAGACTAGTAGGTACTCCTACGAGCAGTACTTC.

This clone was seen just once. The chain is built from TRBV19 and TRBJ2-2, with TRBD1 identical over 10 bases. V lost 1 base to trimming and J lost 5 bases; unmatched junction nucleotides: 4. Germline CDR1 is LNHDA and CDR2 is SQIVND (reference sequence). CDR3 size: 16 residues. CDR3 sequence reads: CASSIVAGQGTGELFF. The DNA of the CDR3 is TGTGCCAGTAGTATAGTGGCGGGACAGGGGACCGGGGAGCTGTTTTTT.

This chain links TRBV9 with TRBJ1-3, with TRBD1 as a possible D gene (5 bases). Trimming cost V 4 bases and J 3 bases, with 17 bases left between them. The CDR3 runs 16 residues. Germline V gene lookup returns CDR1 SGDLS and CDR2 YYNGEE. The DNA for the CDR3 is TGTGCCAGCAGCCCCCTGGGGGTTGGATTTGGAAACACCATATATTTT. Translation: CASSPLGVGFGNTIYF.

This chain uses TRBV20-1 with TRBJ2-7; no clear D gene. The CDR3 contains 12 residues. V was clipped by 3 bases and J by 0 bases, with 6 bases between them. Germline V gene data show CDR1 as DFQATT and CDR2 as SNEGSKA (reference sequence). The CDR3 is CSASTASYEQYF. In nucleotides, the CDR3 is TGCAGTGCTAGTACAGCCTCCTACGAGCAGTACTTC.